The 20 T cell receptor beta chains below all came from one sample that was sequenced in a study of T cell clonality in common variable immunodeficiency. Some clones are missing from TCRdb's copy, which holds only in-frame ones; the method was immunoSEQ multiplex PCR. The table lists 15,000 to 20,000 clones, with no singletons. Study-wide points: Common variable immunodeficiency TCR beta sequences reportedly had fewer deletions and N-nucleotide insertions.

These receptors lack a known antigen. Sequencing was performed on peripheral blood mononuclear cells. The receptors were sampled from a human donor with common variable immunodeficiency.

As for this clone: With the read ending 3 residues before the CDR3 end, the germline J gene is used to fill in that end. The chain couples TRBV20-1 to TRBJ1-5, with 8 bases that match TRBD1. The CDR3 is made up of 13 amino acids. Germline V CDR1 and CDR2: DFQATT, SNEGSKA (reference sequence). The CDR3 loop reads CSADTGGSKPQHF. The sequenced part of the CDR3 DNA is TGCAGTGCCGATACAGGGGGAAGCAAACCC.

This clone is large (0.1 to 1%) by share. The read falls 3 residues short of the CDR3 end, and the missing part is taken from the germline J gene. This chain uses TRBV7-3 with TRBJ2-6, with a possible D match to TRBD1 (5 bases). V was shortened by 4 bases and J by 2 bases, with 9 bases between the two germline ends. Looked up from germline, CDR1 is SGHTA and CDR2 is FQGTGA. The CDR3 has 15 amino acids. The CDR3 sequence: CASSWGQAGANVLTF. The sequenced CDR3 bases are TGTGCCAGCAGCTGGGGCCAGGCTGGGGCCAACGTC.

About this clone: Read data end 3 residues before the CDR3 end; the end is taken from the germline J gene. This chain connects TRBV7-9 to TRBJ1-1; tentatively, D is TRBD1 (6 bases). CDR3 length: 14 residues. The germline CDR1 and CDR2 sequences are SEHNR and FQNEAQ (reference sequence). V lost 2 bases and J lost 1, with 8 bases in between. The CDR3: CASSLMGQNTEAFF. The covered CDR3 bases are TGTGCCAGCAGCTTAATGGGACAGAACACTGAA.

This clone was seen ten or more times. With the read ending 3 residues before the CDR3 end, the germline J gene is used to fill in that end. The sample contains more than one DNA sequence encoding this CDR3. This chain connects TRBV18 to TRBJ2-3, with D perhaps TRBD1 (5 bases). The CDR3 extends over 13 amino acids. Looked up from germline, CDR1 is KGHSH and CDR2 is LQKENI. Trimming pared 3 bases from V and 3 bases from J, leaving 7 bases between. The part of the CDR3 DNA that was read is TGTGCCAGCTCACCGACAGTAACAGATACG. It is translated as CASSPTVTDT. The whole CDR3 sequence reads CASSPTVTDTQYF.

At least ten counts were recorded for this clone. From the germline J gene comes the end of the CDR3, since the read stops 3 residues before it. The chain is built from TRBV7-2 and TRBJ2-3; 10 positions match TRBD2. Germline CDR1 reads SGHTA; CDR2 reads FQGNSA. V lost 0 bases, J lost 5 bases, and 8 bases stayed unmatched. There are 17 residues in the CDR3. This CDR3 reads CASSLAASSGSKDTQYF. The CDR3 bases that were read are TGTGCCAGCAGCTTAGCCGCTTCTAGCGGGAGTAAAGATACG. The entire variable domain, with the rest obtained from reference TRBV7-2 and TRBJ2-3, is as follows: GAGVSQSPSNKVTEKGKDVELRCDPISGHTALYWYRQSLGQGLEFLIYFQGNSAPDKSGLPSDRFSAERTGGSVSTLTIQRTQQEDSAVYLCASSLAASSGSKDTQYFGPGTRLTVL.

The sample holds a few counts of this clone. The CDR3 goes on 3 residues after the read ends, and that part is filled in from the germline J gene. The J gene is TRBJ2-1, the V gene TRBV19; 13 nucleotides align to TRBD2. Trimming took 4 bases from V and 4 from J; bases not matched to a gene: 10. Per the germline V gene, CDR1 is LNHDA and CDR2 is SQIVND (reference sequence). This CDR3 has 18 amino acids. Incomplete CDR3 DNA: TGTGCCAGTAGTACAGGAAGGACTAGCGGGAGCTTTTACAATGAG. This translates into CASSTGRTSGSFYNE. The full CDR3 is CASSTGRTSGSFYNEQFF.

There are a few counts of this clone. The read is 3 residues too short to cover the CDR3 end, so that end is filled in from the germline J gene. The genes are TRBV18 and TRBJ1-1; unclear D gene. CDR3 length equals 13 residues. Between the trimmed V and J ends, which lost 5 bases and 2 bases, there was a span of 9 bases. CDR1 is KGHSH and CDR2 is LQKENI in the germline V gene. CDR3 bases read: TGTGCCAGCTCAATGGGCCAAAACACTGAA. Translation: CASSMGQNTE. The whole CDR3 sequence is CASSMGQNTEAFF.

This clone was counted ten times or more. From the germline J gene comes the end of the CDR3, since the read stops 3 residues before it. The rearrangement joins TRBV7-9 to TRBJ2-7, with D uncertain. Germline CDR1 is SEHNR and CDR2 is FQNEAQ (reference sequence). This CDR3 has 13 residues. The V end was cut by 6 bases, the J end by 3 bases, with 12 bases between. This CDR3 is CASSSMLGYEQYF. Partial CDR3 DNA: TGTGCCAGCAGTTCTATGCTAGGCTACGAG.

In this sample, this clone turned up many times. The read ends 3 residues shy of where the CDR3 ends; the end is completed using the germline J gene. This rearrangement joins TRBV19 to TRBJ2-5; D not certain. This CDR3 contains 14 residues. Germline V gene data show CDR1 as LNHDA and CDR2 as SQIVND (reference sequence). V lost 2 bases, J lost 2 bases, and 9 bases lay in between. This CDR3 is CASSIQVRQETQYF. CDR3 bases read: TGTGCCAGTAGTATACAGGTCCGGCAAGAGACC. Full variable domain (outside the CDR3, taken from reference TRBV19 and TRBJ2-5): DGGITQSPKYLFRKEGQNVTLSCEQNLNHDAMYWYRQDPGQGLRLIYYSQIVNDFQKGDIAEGYSVSREKKESFPLTVTSAQKNPTAFYLCASSIQVRQETQYFGPGTRLLVL.

This clone was observed at least ten times. Read sequence stops 3 residues before the CDR3 end, and the germline J gene provides the missing end. V and J are TRBV18 and TRBJ2-3; 10 nucleotides agree with TRBD2. The CDR3 is 18 amino acids. The trim removed 3 bases at V and 1 base at J, leaving 10 bases unmatched. The germline V gene has CDR1 KGHSH and CDR2 LQKENI. The CDR3 sequence is CASSPLESLAGGTDTQYF. The DNA read from the CDR3 is TGTGCCAGCTCACCCCTGGAGAGCCTAGCGGGGGGCACAGATACG.

This clone was found many times. The read comes to an end 3 residues before the CDR3 does, leaving the germline J gene to fill in the end. The chain combines TRBV2 with TRBJ1-1; TRBD1 agrees at 7 bases. Trimming cost V 7 bases and J 1 base; bases outside gene matches: 3. CDR1 and CDR2 (germline): SNHLY, FYNNEI. The CDR3 contains 13 residues. The CDR3: CASKTGRNTEAFF. CDR3 bases read: TGTGCCAGCAAGACAGGGAGGAACACTGAA.

Regarding this clone: The read comes to an end 3 residues before the CDR3 does, leaving the germline J gene to fill in the end. The chain combines TRBV19 with TRBJ2-1; 7 positions agree with TRBD1. The CDR3 contains 15 residues. Germline lookup yields CDR1 LNHDA and CDR2 SQIVND (reference sequence). V shed 6 bases and J 1 base; nucleotides not matched to a gene: 6. The CDR3 DNA, read in part, is TGTGCCAGTAGGATGGACAGGTTTTCCTACAATGAG. It translates to CASRMDRFSYNE. The whole CDR3 region reads CASRMDRFSYNEQFF.

This clone occurred many times. The CDR3 end lies 3 residues beyond the end of the read and is filled in from the germline J gene. The rearrangement uses TRBV19 and TRBJ1-5; TRBD1 agrees at 8 bases. Per the germline V gene, CDR1 is LNHDA and CDR2 is SQIVND (reference sequence). The CDR3 is made up of 16 amino acids. V trimming: 5 bases; J trimming: 4 bases; junction bases outside the gene matches: 10. The chain's CDR3 is CASSPWTGPSNQPQHF. CDR3 bases read: TGTGCCAGTAGTCCCTGGACAGGGCCCTCTAATCAGCCC. Using reference TRBV19 and TRBJ1-5 for the parts outside the CDR3, the full variable domain is DGGITQSPKYLFRKEGQNVTLSCEQNLNHDAMYWYRQDPGQGLRLIYYSQIVNDFQKGDIAEGYSVSREKKESFPLTVTSAQKNPTAFYLCASSPWTGPSNQPQHFGDGTRLSIL.

This clone showed up just a few times. The CDR3 goes on 3 residues after the read ends, and that part is filled in from the germline J gene. V gene TRBV7-2 combines with J gene TRBJ2-2; D is undetermined. Looked up from germline, CDR1 is SGHTA and CDR2 is FQGNSA. Trimming stripped 2 bases from V and 7 bases from J, with 11 bases between. CDR3 length equals 14 residues. The CDR3 sequence: CASSLNRGGGELFF. CDR3 DNA, as far as it was read: TGTGCCAGCAGCTTAAACCGCGGCGGCGGGGAG.

This clone was detected ten times or more. The CDR3 end is not reached by the read, which stops 3 residues before it; the germline J gene fills it in. V is TRBV20-1 and J is TRBJ2-1; 9 bases are shared with TRBD2. The germline V gene has CDR1 DFQATT and CDR2 SNEGSKA (reference sequence). The V and J ends lost 0 bases and 5 bases, in that order; junction bases with no gene match: 5. The CDR3 is 15 residues long. The CDR3 sequence: CSARDRLAGNNEQFF. CDR3 DNA (partial): TGCAGTGCTAGAGATCGCCTAGCGGGAAACAATGAG.

There are many counts of this clone. Read sequence stops 3 residues before the CDR3 end, and the germline J gene provides the missing end. V gene TRBV18 combines with J gene TRBJ1-2; D might be TRBD1 (5 bases). The CDR3 is made up of 15 amino acids. V was trimmed by 3 bases and J by 4 bases, leaving 15 bases between them. Germline CDR1 is KGHSH and CDR2 is LQKENI. This CDR3 reads CASSPQGRERYGYTF. The CDR3 bases that were read are TGTGCCAGCTCACCCCAGGGCAGGGAACGCTATGGC.

With respect to this clone: The read comes to an end 3 residues before the CDR3 does, leaving the germline J gene to fill in the end. The chain links TRBV13 to TRBJ2-7, with D possibly TRBD2 on 5 matching bases. Germline V gives CDR1 PRHDT, CDR2 FYEKMQ (reference sequence). Trimming left V 4 bases short and J 2 bases short, with 15 bases between. The CDR3 covers 15 residues. The CDR3 DNA, read in part, is TGTGCCAGCAGCTCCCTCGAAGCGGTCACCTACGAG. Its protein product is CASSSLEAVTYE. The entire CDR3 is CASSSLEAVTYEQYF.

This clone was counted ten times or more. The read gets to within 3 residues of the CDR3 end, and the germline J gene fills in the rest. V is TRBV19 and J is TRBJ2-1; D is uncertain. The CDR3 loop spans 12 amino acids. Germline V gene lookup returns CDR1 LNHDA and CDR2 SQIVND (reference sequence). Trimming left V 2 bases short and J 8 bases short, with 7 bases between. CDR3 DNA (partial): TGTGCCAGTAGTATATCTGGCTATGAG. The encoded protein is CASSISGYE. The complete CDR3 protein is CASSISGYEQFF.

The part of the CDR3 DNA that was read is TGTGCCAGCAGCTTAGAAGGGGCCTACAATGAG. It yields the protein CASSLEGAYNE. In full, the CDR3 reads CASSLEGAYNEQFF. V gene TRBV7-2 combines with J gene TRBJ2-1, with D tentatively TRBD1 (5 bases). The CDR3 is cut off 3 residues early in the read; its end comes from the germline J gene. The CDR3 has 14 amino acids. V was trimmed by 1 base and J by 2 bases, leaving 6 bases between them. The germline gives CDR1 SGHTA, CDR2 FQGNSA.

Of note for this clone: The CDR3 extends 3 residues past the end of the read, so its final part is completed from the germline J gene. The rearrangement links TRBV7-2 to TRBJ2-1; the D is unclear. The V gene lost 1 base and the J gene lost 9 bases, with 10 bases spanning the gap. The CDR3 is 13 amino acids. The germline V gene has CDR1 SGHTA and CDR2 FQGNSA. The sequenced part of the CDR3 DNA is TGTGCCAGCAGCTTAGTCGGCGGTGGTGAG. Translation: CASSLVGGGE. The full CDR3 is CASSLVGGGEQFF.